One sample yielded the 23 T cell receptor beta chains listed below, sequenced in a study of blood T cell repertoires in COVID-19. The protocol was immunoSEQ multiplex PCR, while the TCRdb copy is restricted to in-frame clones and leaves out a portion. The profile covers about 69,000 clones, with around 89% appearing a single time and around 5.3% taken by the ten largest. The specimen was peripheral blood. These receptors were taken from a man aged 50-60 years with acute or convalescent COVID-19.

The CDR3 here is CAIPPRFKGKSYNSPLHF. CDR3 nucleotides: TGCGCCATCCCCCCCCGTTTTAAGGGGAAGTCCTATAATTCACCCCTCCACTTT. V and J are TRBV5-1 and TRBJ1-6, with a possible D match to TRBD1 (5 bases). CDR3 length: 18 amino acids. Per the germline V gene, CDR1 is SGHRS and CDR2 is YFSETQ. Trimming cost V 9 bases and J 1 base, with 23 bases left between them. Supplemented by reference TRBV5-1 and TRBJ1-6, the full variable domain reads KAGVTQTPRYLIKTRGQQVTLSCSPISGHRSVSWYQQTPGQGLQFLFEYFSETQRNKGNFPGRFSGRQFSNSRSEMNVSTLELGDSALYLCAIPPRFKGKSYNSPLHFGNGTRLTVT.

In the case of this clone: Other DNA variants within this sample encode the same CDR3. The rearrangement joins TRBV6-6 to TRBJ2-2, with D maybe TRBD1 (6 bases). The V end was cut by 5 bases, the J end by 5 bases, with 12 bases between. This CDR3 is 14 amino acids long. Looked up from germline, CDR1 is MNHNY and CDR2 is SVGAGI (reference sequence). CDR3 nucleotides: TGTGCCAGCAGTCCCCAGGGGCGGACCGGGGAGCTGTTTTTT. Protein sequence: CASSPQGRTGELFF.

This clone showed up just once. The J gene is TRBJ2-7, the V gene TRBV27, with a possible D match to TRBD1 (5 bases). The CDR3 sequence is 12 residues long. The V gene's germline CDR1 is MNHEY and CDR2 SMNVEV (reference sequence). Trimming shortened V by 0 bases and J by 5 bases, and 5 bases separated the two germline ends. CDR3 nucleotide sequence: TGTGCCAGCAGTTTATCAGGGGACGAGCAGTACTTC. Its translation is CASSLSGDEQYF.

The chain uses TRBV5-1 and TRBJ2-5; 12 bases are a match to TRBD2. Looked up from germline, CDR1 is SGHRS and CDR2 is YFSETQ. V shed 4 bases, J shed 6 bases, and the junction held 13 bases outside the gene matches. This CDR3 contains 17 residues. CDR3 in amino acids: CASSALAGGRQEQTQYF. The CDR3, as DNA: TGCGCCAGCAGCGCACTAGCGGGAGGCCGGCAGGAGCAGACCCAGTACTTC.

The chain recombines TRBV4-1 with TRBJ1-2, with 8 positions matching TRBD1. This CDR3 contains 17 residues. V shed 4 bases, J shed 1 base, and the junction held 11 bases outside the gene matches. In germline, CDR1 is MGHRA, CDR2 YSYEKL. CDR3 residues: CASSPDPDRVINYGYTF. The CDR3 DNA sequence: TGCGCCAGCAGCCCAGACCCGGACAGGGTGATTAACTATGGCTACACCTTC.

The chain links TRBV7-7 to TRBJ1-5; 10 nucleotides match TRBD1. The CDR3 runs 15 residues. J gave up 2 bases and V 5 bases, and 3 bases lay outside the gene matches. Germline V gene sequence: CDR1 SSHAT, CDR2 FNYEAQ (reference sequence). CDR3 DNA sequence: TGTGCCAGCAGCCCAGGGACAGGGGGCAATCAGCCCCAGCATTTT. Amino acids: CASSPGTGGNQPQHF.

This chain connects TRBV7-9 to TRBJ1-1; 7 nucleotides agree with TRBD1. This CDR3 comprises 13 residues. CDR1 and CDR2 from the germline V gene are SEHNR and FQNEAQ (reference sequence). V was pared by 4 bases and J by 8 bases, with 7 bases of the junction left unmatched. The CDR3 DNA is TGTGCCAGCAGCTCGGGACAGTTCAGCGAAGCTTTCTTT. It yields the protein CASSSGQFSEAFF. Together with reference TRBV7-9 and TRBJ1-1, the CDR3 gives the full variable domain: DTGVSQNPRHKITKRGQNVTFRCDPISEHNRLYWYRQTLGQGPEFLTYFQNEAQLEKSRLLSDRFSAERPKGSFSTLEIQRTEQGDSAMYLCASSSGQFSEAFFGQGTRLTVV.

This chain uses TRBV11-3 with TRBJ2-5, with 12 bases fitting TRBD2. CDR1 is SGHNT, CDR2 YENEEA, per germline. V gave up 5 bases and J gave up 1 base; unmatched junction bases: 8. The CDR3 totals 17 residues. The CDR3 bases are TGTGCCAGCAGCGTCGCTTCGGGACTAGCGGGCCAAGAGACCCAGTACTTC. Its translation: CASSVASGLAGQETQYF.

The chain couples TRBV19 to TRBJ2-1; 8 bases are a match to TRBD1. J gave up 11 bases and V 6 bases, and 9 bases lay outside the gene matches. The CDR3 extends over 13 amino acids. Germline CDR1 reads LNHDA; CDR2 reads SQIVND (reference sequence). The CDR3 sequence is CASSRTGGGQQFF. The DNA for the CDR3 is TGTGCCAGTAGCCGTACAGGGGGTGGGCAGCAGTTCTTC.

The chain is built from TRBV7-8 and TRBJ2-7; D ambiguous. The CDR3 has 13 residues. The germline V gene has CDR1 SGHVS and CDR2 FQNEAQ. V shed 6 bases and J shed 0 bases, with 9 bases lying between them. The CDR3 is CASSSRSSYEQYF. The CDR3 DNA sequence: TGTGCCAGCAGTTCTAGGAGCTCCTACGAGCAGTACTTC.

CDR3 loop: CASSERRANTGELFF. The CDR3 DNA sequence: TGTGCCAGCTCCGAAAGGCGGGCGAACACCGGGGAGCTGTTTTTT. This rearrangement joins TRBV18 to TRBJ2-2, with D perhaps matching TRBD2 (5 bases). V was clipped by 6 bases and J by 0 bases, with 11 bases between them. The CDR3 has 15 residues. Per germline, CDR1 KGHSH and CDR2 LQKENI.

This clone was detected only a few times. The gene calls are TRBV18 and TRBJ2-1, with TRBD1 matching over 7 bases. This CDR3 contains 15 residues. V gave up 0 bases and J gave up 4 bases; unmatched junction bases: 3. Germline V gives CDR1 KGHSH, CDR2 LQKENI. The CDR3 DNA is TGTGCCAGCTCACCACCCCGACAGGGTTACAATGAGCAGTTCTTC. It is translated as CASSPPRQGYNEQFF.

The genes are TRBV6-5 and TRBJ1-2; 8 bases map to TRBD1. The CDR3 length is 14 residues. With 2 bases clipped from V and 8 bases from J, the junction kept 7 bases outside the gene matches. The germline CDR1 and CDR2 sequences are MNHEY and SVGAGI. Written as DNA, the CDR3 is TGTGCCAGCAGTTACACAACAGGGGGTGGAGGCTACACCTTC. This sequence encodes CASSYTTGGGGYTF.

About this clone itself: Sequence at one end of the junction differs from germline and may be a read error. This sequence joins TRBV4-1 and TRBJ2-4, with 8 bases identical to TRBD2. Germline V gene lookup returns CDR1 MGHRA and CDR2 YSYEKL. The length of the CDR3 is 14 residues. In DNA, the CDR3 is TGCGCCAGCAGCCAATTGCAAGGGACTAGTAGTCCGCGCTTC. It translates to CASSQLQGTSSPRF.

The gene calls are TRBV27 and TRBJ1-1; D is ambiguous. CDR3 length: 13 amino acids. Germline V gene lookup returns CDR1 MNHEY and CDR2 SMNVEV (reference sequence). The V and J ends lost 2 bases and 2 bases respectively, with 6 bases between them. The CDR3 sequence is CASSLRENTEAFF. Here the CDR3 DNA reads TGTGCCAGCAGTTTACGAGAAAACACTGAAGCTTTCTTT.

The chain has TRBV5-4 and TRBJ2-1, with TRBD2 as a possible D gene (6 bases). The CDR3 extends over 13 amino acids. V was trimmed by 4 bases and J by 10 bases, leaving 15 bases between them. Per germline, CDR1 SGHNT and CDR2 YYREEE (reference sequence). CDR3: CASSQPREREQFF. CDR3 bases: TGTGCCAGCAGCCAACCCCGGGAGCGGGAGCAGTTCTTC.

This chain links TRBV11-2 with TRBJ1-2; tentative D call: TRBD1 (6 bases). The germline V gene has CDR1 SGHAT and CDR2 FQNNGV. The CDR3 contains 16 residues. V lost 6 bases, J lost 0 bases, and 17 bases lay in between. CDR3 in DNA: TGTGCCAGCAGGACCCCCGGACAGTCCGCTAACTATGGCTACACCTTC. Translated: CASRTPGQSANYGYTF.

This chain uses TRBV27 with TRBJ1-1, with D possibly being TRBD1 (5 bases). Germline V gene data show CDR1 as MNHEY and CDR2 as SMNVEV (reference sequence). The CDR3 is 13 amino acids. The ends were cut back, 3 bases at V and 4 bases at J, with 9 bases in the middle. The CDR3 nucleotides read TGTGCCAGCAGTTTGGGGGGTTTCACTGAAGCTTTCTTT. Translated, it gives CASSLGGFTEAFF.

This chain connects TRBV5-1 to TRBJ2-5; 10 positions match TRBD1. V was clipped by 4 bases and J by 5 bases; unmatched bases: 8. The CDR3 extends over 15 amino acids. Per the germline V gene, CDR1 is SGHRS and CDR2 is YFSETQ. The CDR3 DNA reads TGCGCCAGCAGCCGGGGGGACAGGGGAGTTGAGACCCAGTACTTC. This translates into CASSRGDRGVETQYF.

This sequence joins TRBV9 and TRBJ1-6; D is perhaps TRBD1 (5 bases). Deletions cut 0 bases from V and 0 bases from J, with 16 bases between. The CDR3 runs 19 residues. CDR1 is SGDLS and CDR2 is YYNGEE in the germline V gene. The CDR3 spells CASSVEKGSYSSYNSPLHF. Written as DNA, the CDR3 is TGTGCCAGCAGCGTAGAGAAGGGGTCCTATAGCTCCTATAATTCACCCCTCCACTTT. The full variable domain, completed using reference TRBV9 and TRBJ1-6, is DSGVTQTPKHLITATGQRVTLRCSPRSGDLSVYWYQQSLDQGLQFLIQYYNGEERAKGNILERFSAQQFPDLHSELNLSSLELGDSALYFCASSVEKGSYSSYNSPLHFGNGTRLTVT.

V is TRBV19 and J is TRBJ2-7; 9 nucleotides match TRBD1. Trimming removed 8 bases from V and 6 bases from J; junction bases left unmatched: 23. There are 18 residues in the CDR3. Germline loops: CDR1 LNHDA, CDR2 SQIVND (reference sequence). CDR3 DNA sequence: TGTGCCAGTTCCTCCGGGACAGGGAGTAGCGGCTTCCTCTTCGAGCAGTACTTC. This encodes CASSSGTGSSGFLFEQYF.

CDR3 nucleotides: TGTGCCAGCGCCTTACTAGCGACTTACAATGAGCAGTTCTTC. Its protein product is CASALLATYNEQFF. V usage is TRBV5-5 and J usage is TRBJ2-1; 7 bases are shared with TRBD2. There are 14 residues in the CDR3. The germline gives CDR1 SGHKS, CDR2 YYEKEE (reference sequence). Trimming at V came to 7 bases and at J to 4 bases, leaving 8 bases not matched to a gene. Full variable domain (outside the CDR3, taken from reference TRBV5-5 and TRBJ2-1): DAGVTQSPTHLIKTRGQQVTLRCSPISGHKSVSWYQQVLGQGPQFIFQYYEKEERGRGNFPDRFSARQFPNYSSELNVNALLLGDSALYLCASALLATYNEQFFGPGTRLTVL.

V usage is TRBV24-1 and J usage is TRBJ1-1, with D perhaps matching TRBD1 (6 bases). V was trimmed by 9 bases and J by 5 bases, leaving 18 bases between them. CDR3 length equals 14 residues. Germline CDR1 KGHDR, CDR2 SFDVKD. The chain's CDR3 is CATAEGGRDTEAFF. CDR3 in DNA: TGTGCCACCGCCGAGGGGGGGCGGGATACTGAAGCTTTCTTT.